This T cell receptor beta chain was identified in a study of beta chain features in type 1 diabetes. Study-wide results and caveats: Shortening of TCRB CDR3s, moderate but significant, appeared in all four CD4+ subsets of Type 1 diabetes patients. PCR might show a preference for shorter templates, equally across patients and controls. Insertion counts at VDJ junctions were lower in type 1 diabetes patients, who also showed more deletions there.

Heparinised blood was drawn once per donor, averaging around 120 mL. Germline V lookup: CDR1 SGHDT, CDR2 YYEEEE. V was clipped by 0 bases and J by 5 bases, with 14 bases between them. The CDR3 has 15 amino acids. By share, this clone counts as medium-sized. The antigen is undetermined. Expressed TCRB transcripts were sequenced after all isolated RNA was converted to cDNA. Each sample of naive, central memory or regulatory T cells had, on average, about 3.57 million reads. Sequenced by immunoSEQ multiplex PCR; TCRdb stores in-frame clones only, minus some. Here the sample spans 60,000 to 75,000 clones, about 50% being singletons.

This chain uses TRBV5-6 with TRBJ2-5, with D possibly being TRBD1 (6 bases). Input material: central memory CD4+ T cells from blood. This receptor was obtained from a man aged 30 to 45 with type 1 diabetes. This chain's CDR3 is CASSLGTATRETQYF. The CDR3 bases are TGTGCCAGCAGCTTGGGGACAGCGACAAGGGAGACCCAGTACTTC.